This TCR beta chain was identified in a study of blood T cell repertoires in COVID-19. About the study: The United States, Italy and Spain provided the acute and convalescent COVID-19 samples. Nucleic acid was either cDNA or gDNA, and it came from T cells, B-cell-depleted T cells, or PBMCs.

This CDR3 contains 16 residues. CDR1 and CDR2 from the germline V gene are SGHTS and YDEGEE. Between the trimmed V and J ends, which lost 2 bases and 3 bases, there was a span of 15 bases. In the original processing: Estimated nucleated cell counts came from reference gene primer amplification. Only in-frame clones appear in the TCRdb table, and some are missing; sequencing was by immunoSEQ multiplex PCR. V and J calls and clone size follow that table, whereas D and trimming were derived from the DNA. The table lists some 250,000 clones, roughly 80% of them singletons. The source of this sequence is an elderly woman with acute or convalescent COVID-19. Sequencing was carried out using peripheral blood. The chain uses TRBV5-8 and TRBJ2-1; D not resolved. Here the CDR3 DNA reads TGTGCCAGCAGCTTAGACGTCGGCGGTTTCTACAATGAGCAGTTCTTC. It translates to CASSLDVGGFYNEQFF.